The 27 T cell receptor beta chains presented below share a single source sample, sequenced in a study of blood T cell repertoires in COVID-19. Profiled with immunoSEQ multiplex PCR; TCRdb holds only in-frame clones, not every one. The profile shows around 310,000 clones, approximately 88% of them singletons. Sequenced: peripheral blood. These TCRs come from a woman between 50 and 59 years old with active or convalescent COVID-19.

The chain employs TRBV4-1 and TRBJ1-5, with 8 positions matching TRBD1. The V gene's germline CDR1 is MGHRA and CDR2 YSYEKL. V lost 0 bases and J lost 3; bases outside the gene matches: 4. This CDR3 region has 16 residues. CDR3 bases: TGCGCCAGCAGCCAAGAGGCAGGGGGCCACAATCAGCCCCAGCATTTT. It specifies CASSQEAGGHNQPQHF.

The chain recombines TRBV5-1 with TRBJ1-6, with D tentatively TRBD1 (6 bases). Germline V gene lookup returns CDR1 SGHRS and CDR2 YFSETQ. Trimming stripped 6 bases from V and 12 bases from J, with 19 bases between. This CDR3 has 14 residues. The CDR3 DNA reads TGCGCCAGCACCCCGGGACACGGTGGTGGACCCCTCCACTTT. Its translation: CASTPGHGGGPLHF.

CDR3 in DNA: TGTGCCAGCAGCTTCCCCACCGGGACAGTTGGAAACACCATATATTTT. Residues: CASSFPTGTVGNTIYF. V and J are TRBV11-2 and TRBJ1-3, with 7 bases fitting TRBD1. Germline V gene lookup returns CDR1 SGHAT and CDR2 FQNNGV. V shed 3 bases, J shed 3 bases, and the junction held 8 bases outside the gene matches. The CDR3 is made up of 16 amino acids.

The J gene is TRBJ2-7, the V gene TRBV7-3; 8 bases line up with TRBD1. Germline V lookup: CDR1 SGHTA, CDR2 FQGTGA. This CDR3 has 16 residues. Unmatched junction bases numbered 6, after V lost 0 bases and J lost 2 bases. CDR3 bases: TGTGCCAGCAGCTTAACGGGGACAGGCGGGGCCTACGAGCAGTACTTC. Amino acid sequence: CASSLTGTGGAYEQYF.

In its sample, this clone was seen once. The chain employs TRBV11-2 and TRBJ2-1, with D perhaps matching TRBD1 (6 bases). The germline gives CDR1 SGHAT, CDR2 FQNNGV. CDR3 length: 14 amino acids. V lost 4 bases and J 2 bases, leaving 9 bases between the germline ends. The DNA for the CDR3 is TGTGCCAGCAGCTCCGGACAGACCTACAATGAGCAGTTCTTC. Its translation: CASSSGQTYNEQFF.

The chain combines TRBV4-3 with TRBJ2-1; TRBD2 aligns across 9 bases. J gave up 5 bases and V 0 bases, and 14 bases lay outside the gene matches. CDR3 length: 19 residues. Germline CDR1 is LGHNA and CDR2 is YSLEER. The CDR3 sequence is CASSQDPHKLAGPNNEQFF. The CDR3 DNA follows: TGCGCCAGCAGCCAAGACCCCCACAAACTAGCGGGCCCGAACAATGAGCAGTTCTTC.

Here the CDR3 reads CASSWGDRNEKLFF. CDR3 DNA: TGTGCCAGCAGTTGGGGGGACAGGAACGAAAAACTGTTTTTT. This chain connects TRBV28 to TRBJ1-4; TRBD1 agrees at 8 bases. Trimming at V came to 4 bases and at J to 8 bases, leaving 6 bases not matched to a gene. The CDR3 consists of 14 residues. Germline V gene data show CDR1 as MDHEN and CDR2 as SYDVKM. Looking up the rest from reference TRBV28 and TRBJ1-4 gives the full variable domain: DVKVTQSSRYLVKRTGEKVFLECVQDMDHENMFWYRQDPGLGLRLIYFSYDVKMKEKGDIPEGYSVSREKKERFSLILESASTNQTSMYLCASSWGDRNEKLFFGSGTQLSVL.

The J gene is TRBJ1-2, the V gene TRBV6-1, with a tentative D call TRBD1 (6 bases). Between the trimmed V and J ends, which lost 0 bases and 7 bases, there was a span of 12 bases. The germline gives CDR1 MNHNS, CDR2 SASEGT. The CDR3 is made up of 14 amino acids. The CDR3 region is CASSEATGRAGYTF. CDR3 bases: TGTGCCAGCAGTGAAGCTACAGGGCGGGCTGGCTACACCTTC.

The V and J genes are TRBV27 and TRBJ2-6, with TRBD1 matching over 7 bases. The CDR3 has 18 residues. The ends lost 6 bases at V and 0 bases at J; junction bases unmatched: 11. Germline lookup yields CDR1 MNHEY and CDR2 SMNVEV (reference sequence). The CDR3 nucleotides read TGTGCCAGCAGCTCGCTGGGGACAGCGGACTCTGGGGCCAACGTCCTGACTTTC. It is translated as CASSSLGTADSGANVLTF.

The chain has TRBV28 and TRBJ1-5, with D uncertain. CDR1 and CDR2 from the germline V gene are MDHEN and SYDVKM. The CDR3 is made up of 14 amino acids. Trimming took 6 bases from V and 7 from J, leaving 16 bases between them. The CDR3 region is CASSDDGNRQPQHF. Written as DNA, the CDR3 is TGTGCCAGCAGCGATGACGGGAACAGACAGCCCCAGCATTTT.

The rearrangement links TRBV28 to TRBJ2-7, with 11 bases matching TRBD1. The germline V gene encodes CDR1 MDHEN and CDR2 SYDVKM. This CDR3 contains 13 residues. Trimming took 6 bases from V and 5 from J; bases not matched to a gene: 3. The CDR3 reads CASRRTGGDEQYF. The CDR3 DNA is TGTGCCAGCAGGCGGACAGGGGGCGACGAGCAGTACTTC.

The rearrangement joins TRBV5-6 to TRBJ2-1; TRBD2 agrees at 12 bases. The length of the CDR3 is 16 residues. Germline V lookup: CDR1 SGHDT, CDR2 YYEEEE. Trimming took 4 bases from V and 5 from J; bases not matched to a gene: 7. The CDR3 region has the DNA TGTGCCAGCAGCATACTAGCGGGGGGCTATAACAATGAGCAGTTCTTC. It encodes CASSILAGGYNNEQFF.

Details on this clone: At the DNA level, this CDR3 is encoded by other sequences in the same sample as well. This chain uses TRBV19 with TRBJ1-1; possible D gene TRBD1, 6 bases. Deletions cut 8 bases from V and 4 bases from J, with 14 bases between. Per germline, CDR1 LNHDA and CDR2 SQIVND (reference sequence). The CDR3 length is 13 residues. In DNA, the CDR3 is TGTGCCAGTTCGAAAAGGGGGATCACTGAAGCTTTCTTT. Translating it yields CASSKRGITEAFF.

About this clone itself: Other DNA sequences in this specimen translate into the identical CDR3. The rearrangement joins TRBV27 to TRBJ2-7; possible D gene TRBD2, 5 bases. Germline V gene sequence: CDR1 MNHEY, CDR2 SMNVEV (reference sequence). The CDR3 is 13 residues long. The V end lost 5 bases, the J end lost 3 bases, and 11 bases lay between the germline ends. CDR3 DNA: TGTGCCAGCAGTCTAGCCGGTGACTACGAGCAGTACTTC. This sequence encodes CASSLAGDYEQYF.

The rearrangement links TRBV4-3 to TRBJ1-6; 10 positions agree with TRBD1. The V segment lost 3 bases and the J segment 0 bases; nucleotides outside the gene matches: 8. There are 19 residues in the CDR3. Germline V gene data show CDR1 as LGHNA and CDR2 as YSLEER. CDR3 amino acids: CASSQYRQGASSYNSPLHF. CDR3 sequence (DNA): TGCGCCAGCAGCCAGTATCGACAGGGGGCGAGCTCCTATAATTCACCCCTCCACTTT.

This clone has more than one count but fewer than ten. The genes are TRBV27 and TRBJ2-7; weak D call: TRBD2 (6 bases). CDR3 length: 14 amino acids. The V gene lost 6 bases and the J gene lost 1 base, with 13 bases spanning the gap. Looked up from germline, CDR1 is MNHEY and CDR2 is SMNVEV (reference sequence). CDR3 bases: TGTGCCAGCAGAATTAGCGGACTTTCCTACGAGCAGTACTTC. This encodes CASRISGLSYEQYF.

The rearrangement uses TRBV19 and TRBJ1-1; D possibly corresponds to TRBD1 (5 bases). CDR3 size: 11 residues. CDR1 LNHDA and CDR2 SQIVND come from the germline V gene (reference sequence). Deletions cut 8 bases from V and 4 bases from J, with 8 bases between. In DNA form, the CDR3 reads TGTGCCAGTCAAAGGGGCACTGAAGCTTTCTTT. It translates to CASQRGTEAFF.

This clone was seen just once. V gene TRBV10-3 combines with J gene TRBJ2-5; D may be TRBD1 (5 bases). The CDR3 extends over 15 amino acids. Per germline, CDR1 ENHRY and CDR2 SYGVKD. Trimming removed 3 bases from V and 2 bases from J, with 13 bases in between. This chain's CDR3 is CAISDGASSQETQYF. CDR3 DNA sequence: TGTGCCATCAGTGATGGGGCTAGTTCACAAGAGACCCAGTACTTC.

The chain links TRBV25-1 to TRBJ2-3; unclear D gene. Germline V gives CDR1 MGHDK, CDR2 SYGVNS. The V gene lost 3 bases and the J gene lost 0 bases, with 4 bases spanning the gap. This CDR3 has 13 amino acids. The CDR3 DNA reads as TGTGCCAGCAGTGACTACAGCACAGATACGCAGTATTTT. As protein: CASSDYSTDTQYF.

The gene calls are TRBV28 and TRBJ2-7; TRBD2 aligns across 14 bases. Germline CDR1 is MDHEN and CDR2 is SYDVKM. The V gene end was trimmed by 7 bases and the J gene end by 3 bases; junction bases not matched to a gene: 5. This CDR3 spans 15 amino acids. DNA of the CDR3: TGTGCCAGCACCGACGGGACTAGCGGGGGCTACGAGCAGTACTTC. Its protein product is CASTDGTSGGYEQYF.

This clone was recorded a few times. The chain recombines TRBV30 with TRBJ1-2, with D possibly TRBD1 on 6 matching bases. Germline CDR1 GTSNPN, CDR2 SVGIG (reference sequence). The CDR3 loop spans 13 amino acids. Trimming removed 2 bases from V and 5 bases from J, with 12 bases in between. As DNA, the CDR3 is TGTGCCTGGAGTTTACAGGGCCCTTATGGCTACACCTTC. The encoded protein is CAWSLQGPYGYTF. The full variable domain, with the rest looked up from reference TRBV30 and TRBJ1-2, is SQTIHQWPATLVQPVGSPLSLECTVEGTSNPNLYWYRQAAGRGLQLLFYSVGIGQISSEVPQNLSASRPQDRQFILSSKKLLLSDSGFYLCAWSLQGPYGYTFGSGTRLTVV.

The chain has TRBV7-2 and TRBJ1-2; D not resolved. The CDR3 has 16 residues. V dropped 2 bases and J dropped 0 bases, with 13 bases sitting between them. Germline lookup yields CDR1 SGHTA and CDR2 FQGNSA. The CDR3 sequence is CASSLLAPQSNYGYTF. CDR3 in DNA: TGTGCCAGCAGCTTATTAGCCCCCCAATCTAACTATGGCTACACCTTC.

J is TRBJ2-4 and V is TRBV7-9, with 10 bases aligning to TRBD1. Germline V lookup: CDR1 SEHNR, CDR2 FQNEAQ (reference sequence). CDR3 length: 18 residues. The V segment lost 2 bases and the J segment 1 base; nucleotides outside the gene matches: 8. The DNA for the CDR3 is TGTGCCAGCAGCTTATTAGGACAGGGGGTTTTTGCCAAAAACATTCAGTACTTC. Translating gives CASSLLGQGVFAKNIQYF.

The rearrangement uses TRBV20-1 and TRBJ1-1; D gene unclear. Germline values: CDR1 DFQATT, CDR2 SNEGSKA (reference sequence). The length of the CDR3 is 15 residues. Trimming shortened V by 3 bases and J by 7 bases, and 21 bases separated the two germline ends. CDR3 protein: CSASTSRGVSNEAFF. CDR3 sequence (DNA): TGCAGTGCTAGTACGTCCCGGGGAGTATCAAATGAAGCTTTCTTT.

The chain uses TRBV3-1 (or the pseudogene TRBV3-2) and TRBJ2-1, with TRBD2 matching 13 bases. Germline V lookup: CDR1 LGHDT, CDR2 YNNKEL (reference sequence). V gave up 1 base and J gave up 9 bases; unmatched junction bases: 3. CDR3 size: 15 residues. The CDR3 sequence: CASSQGTSGSAEQFF. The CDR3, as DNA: TGTGCCAGCAGCCAAGGGACTAGCGGGAGTGCTGAGCAGTTCTTC.

CDR3 DNA: TGCAGCGTGGCAAGACAGGGGGCCACTACGACCAATACGAAAGAGACCCAGTACTTC. The encoded protein is CSVARQGATTTNTKETQYF. J is TRBJ2-5 and V is TRBV29-1, with 10 bases fitting TRBD1. The CDR3 covers 19 residues. Germline V lookup: CDR1 SQVTM, CDR2 ANQGSEA. With 6 bases clipped from V and 3 bases from J, the junction kept 22 bases outside the gene matches.

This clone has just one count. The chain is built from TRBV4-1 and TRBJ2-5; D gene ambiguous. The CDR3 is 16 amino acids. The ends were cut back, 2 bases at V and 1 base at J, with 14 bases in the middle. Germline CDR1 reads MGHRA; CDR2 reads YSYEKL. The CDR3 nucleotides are TGCGCCAGCAGCCAAACTCCCGGGTCAAGCCAAGAGACCCAGTACTTC. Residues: CASSQTPGSSQETQYF.